This TCR beta chain was recorded in a study of control samples from healthy donors and cancer patients. The CDR3 covers 15 residues. Germline V gene lookup returns CDR1 SNHLY and CDR2 FYNNEI. Trimming cost V 7 bases and J 4 bases; bases outside gene matches: 9. Here immunoSEQ multiplex PCR was the method, and the copy in TCRdb shows in-frame clones only, minus some. The profile covers about 130,000 clones, with around 92% appearing a single time and 2.1% taken by the ten largest. This chain joins TRBV2 and TRBJ2-1, with TRBD2 matching over 8 bases. Material: blood. This clonotype was obtained from a woman between 50 and 59 years old in good health. The CDR3: CASKSEAGAYNEQFF. Written as DNA, the CDR3 is TGTGCCAGCAAATCAGAAGCGGGGGCTTACAATGAGCAGTTCTTC.